Below, one T cell receptor beta chain is given with its context. This entry belongs to a study of blood T cell repertoires in COVID-19. This table comes from immunoSEQ multiplex PCR, and its TCRdb copy is limited to in-frame clones, with some not included. The data hold 250,000 to 350,000 clones, with roughly nine tenths observed a single time. This CDR3 region has 15 residues. The V end was cut by 0 bases, the J end by 6 bases, with 16 bases between. The germline V gene has CDR1 SGHRS and CDR2 YFSETQ. The source is a man aged 18 to 30 with active or convalescent COVID-19. The J gene is TRBJ2-7, the V gene TRBV5-1; tentatively, D is TRBD2 (7 bases). Sequenced: peripheral blood. CDR3 DNA: TGCGCCAGCAGCTTGGCCGGTTCGGGGGGCTGCGAGCAGTACTTC. Protein: CASSLAGSGGCEQYF.